Listed below are T cell receptor beta chains from one sample, sequenced in a study of shared clonotypes between healthy human individuals. Libraries were prepared by immunoSEQ multiplex PCR; TCRdb keeps only in-frame clonotypes and omits some of them. The table records 550,000 to 800,000 clones, 90% of them present only once. Material: memory CD8+ T cells from PBMCs. These receptors came from a man between 18 and 35 years old in good health. Some clones in this sample may be carry-over from other donors' samples. Both conserved end residues are part of each CDR3. Fields, in order: J gene, D gene, V gene, clone size, CDR3 protein, CDR3 DNA. D genes are given only for firm matches. A row's size may be missing; if present it is once, few, many or a size class.

>TRBJ1-2|TRBD1|TRBV9|once
CASAGGANYGYTF
TGTGCCAGCGCAGGGGGCGCGAACTATGGCTACACCTTC
>TRBJ2-1|TRBD1|TRBV27|NA
CASSEEGAGNNEQFF
TGTGCCAGCAGCGAAGAGGGGGCGGGCAACAATGAGCAGTTCTTC
>TRBJ2-7|TRBD2|TRBV19|once
CASSVSEGLAAEQYF
TGTGCCAGTAGTGTTTCCGAGGGACTAGCAGCCGAGCAGTACTTC
>TRBJ2-7|TRBD2|TRBV18|NA
CASSLTSGRWSYEQYF
TGTGCCAGCTCACTCACCAGCGGGAGGTGGTCCTACGAGCAGTACTTC
>TRBJ2-3|TRBD1|TRBV7-9|few
CASSFLDRDTDTQYF
TGTGCCAGCAGCTTTCTTGACAGGGACACAGATACGCAGTATTTT
>TRBJ1-1|NA|TRBV20-1|once
CSAREGPKSFF
TGCAGTGCTAGAGAAGGACCGAAATCTTTCTTT
>TRBJ1-2|NA|TRBV6-1|NA
CASLINRADHGYTF
TGTGCCAGCCTAATCAACAGGGCTGATCATGGCTACACCTTC
>TRBJ1-1|TRBD1|TRBV5-5|few
CASSSGGTVVGNTEAFF
TGTGCCAGCAGCTCTGGCGGGACAGTAGTCGGGAACACTGAAGCTTTCTTT
>TRBJ2-3|TRBD1|TRBV7-9|NA
CASSPWDSHTDTQYF
TGTGCCAGCAGCCCATGGGACAGCCACACAGATACGCAGTATTTT
>TRBJ2-7|NA|TRBV11-2|NA
CASRVPDFYEQYF
TGTGCCAGCAGGGTACCGGACTTCTACGAGCAGTACTTC
>TRBJ2-1|TRBD2|TRBV7-9|NA
CASSLIGLADYNEQFF
TGTGCCAGCAGCTTAATCGGACTAGCGGACTACAATGAGCAGTTCTTC
>TRBJ1-5|NA|TRBV5-4|NA
CASSSPGQPQHF
TGTGCCAGCAGCTCGCCCGGTCAGCCCCAGCATTTT
>TRBJ2-3|NA|TRBV7-9|NA
CASSLSQGTRDTQYF
TGTGCCAGCAGCTTATCCCAGGGCACCCGGGATACGCAGTATTTT
>TRBJ2-1|NA|TRBV28|NA
CASSRYNEQFF
TGTGCCAGCAGTCGATACAATGAGCAGTTCTTC
>TRBJ2-7|NA|TRBV27|NA
CASSLSGVGTAGYEQYF
TGTGCCAGCAGTTTATCGGGAGTGGGGACAGCGGGTTACGAGCAGTACTTC
>TRBJ2-2|NA|TRBV7-3|few
CASSYRDDHTGELFF
TGTGCCAGCAGCTACCGGGACGATCACACCGGGGAGCTGTTTTTT
>TRBJ2-7|NA|TRBV5-3|NA
CARSLDRFMGAYEQYF
TGTGCCAGAAGCTTGGATAGGTTCATGGGGGCCTACGAGCAGTACTTC
>TRBJ1-2|NA|TRBV7-2|NA
CASGGSPHGYTF
TGTGCCAGCGGCGGGTCCCCCCATGGCTACACCTTC
>TRBJ2-2|NA|TRBV5-6|NA
CASSFVSGELFF
TGTGCCAGCAGCTTTGTTTCCGGGGAGCTGTTTTTT
>TRBJ2-5|TRBD2|TRBV27|NA
CASSFTTSGRGGETQYF
TGTGCCAGCAGTTTCACCACTAGCGGGAGGGGTGGAGAGACCCAGTACTTC
>TRBJ2-1|TRBD2|TRBV7-9|NA
CASSGPVREGLWDEQFF
TGTGCCAGCAGCGGGCCTGTGCGGGAGGGGCTTTGGGATGAGCAGTTCTTC
>TRBJ1-4|NA|TRBV28|NA
CASSLYPSTVATNEKLFF
TGTGCCAGCAGTTTATATCCAAGTACCGTTGCAACTAATGAAAAACTGTTTTTT
>TRBJ1-2|NA|TRBV4-1|NA
CASSQGHGTNYGYTF
TGCGCCAGCAGCCAAGGACATGGGACTAACTATGGCTACACCTTC
>TRBJ2-1|TRBD1|TRBV2|NA
CASLTGGALLEQFF
TGTGCCAGCCTGACAGGGGGCGCTTTGCTTGAGCAGTTCTTC
>TRBJ2-2|NA|TRBV5-8|NA
CASSLRRGKGTGELFF
TGTGCCAGCAGCTTGAGGAGGGGCAAGGGCACCGGGGAGCTGTTTTTT
>TRBJ2-3|TRBD2|TRBV30|NA
CAGQKRGPSTDTQYF
TGTGCCGGCCAAAAGCGGGGTCCTAGCACAGATACGCAGTATTTT